This T cell receptor beta chain originates from a study of blood T cell repertoires in COVID-19. The CDR3 is 15 amino acids. CDR1 and CDR2 from the germline V gene are SGDLS and YYNGEE. V shed 3 bases and J 5 bases; nucleotides not matched to a gene: 6. Assay used: immunoSEQ multiplex PCR; TCRdb lists only in-frame clones, some missing. Of more than 200,000 clones listed, 65% to 90% are singletons. The study recruited people aged 18 to 89 years across about two dozen US areas. Participant-reported clinical history was the basis for cohort assignment. Donors in Cohort 3 counted as recovered after two negative PCRs, clearance, or symptom resolution. This clone occurred many times.

Sequencing input: PBMCs or T cells enriched from blood (not recorded which). This clonotype originated in a man aged 35 to 55 who had recovered from COVID-19. The chain joins TRBV9 to TRBJ2-2; 8 nucleotides agree with TRBD2. In DNA form, the CDR3 reads TGTGCCAGCAGCGAGCGGACTAGCCATACCGGGGAGCTGTTTTTT. Its translation: CASSERTSHTGELFF.